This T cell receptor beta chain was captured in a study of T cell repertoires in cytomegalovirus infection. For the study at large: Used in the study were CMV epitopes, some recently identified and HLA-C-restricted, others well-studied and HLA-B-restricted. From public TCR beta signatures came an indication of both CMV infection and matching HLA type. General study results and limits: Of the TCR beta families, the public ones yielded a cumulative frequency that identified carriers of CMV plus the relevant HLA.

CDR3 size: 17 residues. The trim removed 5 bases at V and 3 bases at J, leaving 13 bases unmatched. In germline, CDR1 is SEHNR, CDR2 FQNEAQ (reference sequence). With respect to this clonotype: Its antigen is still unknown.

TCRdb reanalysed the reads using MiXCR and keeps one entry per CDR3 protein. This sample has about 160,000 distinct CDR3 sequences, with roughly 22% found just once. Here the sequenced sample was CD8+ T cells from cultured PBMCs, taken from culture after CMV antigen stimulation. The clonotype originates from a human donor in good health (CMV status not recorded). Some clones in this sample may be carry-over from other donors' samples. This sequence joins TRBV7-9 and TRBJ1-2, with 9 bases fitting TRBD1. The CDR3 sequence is CASSDGTGWHSDYGYTF. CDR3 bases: TGTGCCAGCAGCGACGGGACAGGGTGGCACTCGGACTATGGCTACACCTTC.